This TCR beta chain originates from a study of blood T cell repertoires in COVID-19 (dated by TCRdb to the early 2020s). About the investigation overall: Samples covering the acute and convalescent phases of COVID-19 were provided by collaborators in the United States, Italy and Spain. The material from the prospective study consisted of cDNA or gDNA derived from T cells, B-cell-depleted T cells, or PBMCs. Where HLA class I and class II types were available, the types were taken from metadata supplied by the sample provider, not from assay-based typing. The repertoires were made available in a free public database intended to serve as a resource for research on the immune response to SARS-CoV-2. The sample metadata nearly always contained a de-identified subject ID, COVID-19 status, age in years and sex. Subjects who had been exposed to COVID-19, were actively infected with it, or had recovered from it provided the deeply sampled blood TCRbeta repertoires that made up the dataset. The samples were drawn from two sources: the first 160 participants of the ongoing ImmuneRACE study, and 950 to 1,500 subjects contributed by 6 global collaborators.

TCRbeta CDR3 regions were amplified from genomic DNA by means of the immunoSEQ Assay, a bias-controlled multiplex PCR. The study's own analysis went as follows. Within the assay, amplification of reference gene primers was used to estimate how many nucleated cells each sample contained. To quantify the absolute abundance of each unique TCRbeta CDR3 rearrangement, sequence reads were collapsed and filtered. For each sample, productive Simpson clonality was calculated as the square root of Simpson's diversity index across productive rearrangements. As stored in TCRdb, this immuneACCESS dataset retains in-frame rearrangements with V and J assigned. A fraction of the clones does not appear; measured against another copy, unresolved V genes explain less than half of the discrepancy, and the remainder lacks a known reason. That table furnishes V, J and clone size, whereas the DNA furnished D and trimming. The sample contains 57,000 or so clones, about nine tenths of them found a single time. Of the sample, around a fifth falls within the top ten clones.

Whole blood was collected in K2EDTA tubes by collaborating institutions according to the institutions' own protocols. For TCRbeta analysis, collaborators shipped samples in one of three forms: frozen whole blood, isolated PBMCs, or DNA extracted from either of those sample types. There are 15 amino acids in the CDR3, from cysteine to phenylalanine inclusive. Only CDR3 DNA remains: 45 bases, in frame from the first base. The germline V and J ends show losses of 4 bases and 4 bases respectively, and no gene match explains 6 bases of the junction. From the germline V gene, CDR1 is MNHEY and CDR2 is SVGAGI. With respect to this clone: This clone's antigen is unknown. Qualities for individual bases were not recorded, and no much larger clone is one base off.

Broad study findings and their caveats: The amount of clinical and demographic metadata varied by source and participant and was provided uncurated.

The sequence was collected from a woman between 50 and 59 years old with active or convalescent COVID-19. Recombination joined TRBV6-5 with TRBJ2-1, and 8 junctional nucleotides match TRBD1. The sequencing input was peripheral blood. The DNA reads TGTGCCAGCAGTTCCCGGGACAGGATATACAATGAGCAGTTCTTC. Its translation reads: CASSSRDRIYNEQFF.